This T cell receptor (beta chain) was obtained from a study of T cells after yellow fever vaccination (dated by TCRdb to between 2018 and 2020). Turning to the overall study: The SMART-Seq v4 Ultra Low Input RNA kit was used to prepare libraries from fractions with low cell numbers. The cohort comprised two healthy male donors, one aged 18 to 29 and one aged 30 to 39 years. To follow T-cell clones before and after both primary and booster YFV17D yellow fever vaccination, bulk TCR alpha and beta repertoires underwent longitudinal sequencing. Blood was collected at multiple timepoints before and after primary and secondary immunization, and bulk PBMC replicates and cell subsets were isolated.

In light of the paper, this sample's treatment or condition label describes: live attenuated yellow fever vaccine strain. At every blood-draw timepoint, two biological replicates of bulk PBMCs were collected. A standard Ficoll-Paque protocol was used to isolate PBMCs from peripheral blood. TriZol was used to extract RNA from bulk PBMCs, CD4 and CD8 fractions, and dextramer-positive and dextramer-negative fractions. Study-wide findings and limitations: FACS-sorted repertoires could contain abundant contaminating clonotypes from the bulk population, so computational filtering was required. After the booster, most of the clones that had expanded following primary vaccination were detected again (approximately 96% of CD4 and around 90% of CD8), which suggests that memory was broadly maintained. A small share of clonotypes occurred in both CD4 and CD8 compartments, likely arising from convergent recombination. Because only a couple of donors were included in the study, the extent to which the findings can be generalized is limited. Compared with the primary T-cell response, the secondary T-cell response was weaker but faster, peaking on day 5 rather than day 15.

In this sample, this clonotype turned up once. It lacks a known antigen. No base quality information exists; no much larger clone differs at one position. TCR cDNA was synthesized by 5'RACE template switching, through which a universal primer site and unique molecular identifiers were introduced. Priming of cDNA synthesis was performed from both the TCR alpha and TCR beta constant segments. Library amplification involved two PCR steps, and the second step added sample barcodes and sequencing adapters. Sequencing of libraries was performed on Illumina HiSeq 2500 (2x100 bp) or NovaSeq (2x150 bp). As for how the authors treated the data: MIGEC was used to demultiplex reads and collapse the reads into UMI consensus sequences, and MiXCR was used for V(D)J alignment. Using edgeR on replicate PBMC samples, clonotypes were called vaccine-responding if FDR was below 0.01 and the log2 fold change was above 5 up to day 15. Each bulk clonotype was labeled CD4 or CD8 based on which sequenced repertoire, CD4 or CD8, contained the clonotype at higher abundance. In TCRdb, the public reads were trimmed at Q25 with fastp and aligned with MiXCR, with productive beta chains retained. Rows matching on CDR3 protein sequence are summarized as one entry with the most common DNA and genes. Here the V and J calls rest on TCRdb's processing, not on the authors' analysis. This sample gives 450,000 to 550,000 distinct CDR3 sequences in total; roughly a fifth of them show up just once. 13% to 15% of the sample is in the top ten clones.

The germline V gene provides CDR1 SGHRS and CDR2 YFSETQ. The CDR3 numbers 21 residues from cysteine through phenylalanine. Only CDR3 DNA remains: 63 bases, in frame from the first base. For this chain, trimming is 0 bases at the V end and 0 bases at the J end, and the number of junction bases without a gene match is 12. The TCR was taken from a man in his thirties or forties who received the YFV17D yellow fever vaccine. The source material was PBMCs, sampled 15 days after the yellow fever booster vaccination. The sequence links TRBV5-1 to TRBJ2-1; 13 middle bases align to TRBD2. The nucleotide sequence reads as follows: TGCGCCAGCAGCTTGGAAGGAGGACTAGCGGGAGCGAGCGGCTCCTACAATGAGCAGTTCTTC. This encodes CASSLEGGLAGASGSYNEQFF.